A single T cell receptor beta chain is shown here with its context. Antigen: not known. PCR involved 60 Vbeta and 13 Jbeta primers. Produced via immunoSEQ multiplex PCR; TCRdb's table is partial and in-frame only. This table has 150,000 to 250,000 clones, around 78% appearing once. Deletions cut 4 bases from V and 0 bases from J, with 20 bases between. This CDR3 is 18 amino acids long. Germline V gene data show CDR1 as SGDLS and CDR2 as YYNGEE. These data come from a study of cytomegalovirus exposure and HLA in healthy donors. Study-wide points: As a later analysis showed, a missense DCLRE1C variant was linked to trimming of TCR beta V- and J-genes.

The chain joins TRBV9 to TRBJ2-1, with D possibly being TRBD2 (7 bases). Material: PBMCs. The TCR was taken from a man under 40 in good health and CMV-seronegative. DNA of the CDR3: TGTGCCAGCAGCCCTCGAGGGGGGGAATCTCCCTCCTACAATGAGCAGTTCTTC. Translated: CASSPRGGESPSYNEQFF.